The present entry profiles one T cell receptor (beta chain) with its context. Its antigen is not known. This sample stems from a study of post-analysis software for immune sequencing data. Prepared libraries of TCR beta cDNA carried unique molecular identifiers. Roughly 500,000 cDNA molecules were obtained per 1 to 10 million input T cells. MiXCR was run by TCRdb on the PCR reads, yielding one entry per CDR3 protein. The sample has roughly 670,000 distinct CDR3 sequences, around 60% seen once. Study-wide findings and caveats: Controls showed significantly higher normalized Chao1 diversity than did multiple sclerosis patients. The authors found that F measure strongly co-clustered same-batch samples. Five or six TRBV segments were more frequent in patients than controls; TRBV5-6, TRBV5-1 and TRBV20-1 belonged to this group.

V lost 1 base and J lost 8, with 15 bases in between. CDR1 is SGHAT and CDR2 is FQNNGV in the germline V gene. The CDR3 totals 15 residues. What was sequenced was blood. This TCR came from a girl aged 2-10 years with multiple sclerosis. The chain recombines TRBV11-2 with TRBJ2-1, with TRBD1 as a possible D gene (6 bases). The CDR3 sequence is CASSLAVTGWDEQFF. CDR3 coding DNA: TGTGCCAGCAGCTTAGCCGTGACAGGTTGGGATGAGCAGTTCTTC.